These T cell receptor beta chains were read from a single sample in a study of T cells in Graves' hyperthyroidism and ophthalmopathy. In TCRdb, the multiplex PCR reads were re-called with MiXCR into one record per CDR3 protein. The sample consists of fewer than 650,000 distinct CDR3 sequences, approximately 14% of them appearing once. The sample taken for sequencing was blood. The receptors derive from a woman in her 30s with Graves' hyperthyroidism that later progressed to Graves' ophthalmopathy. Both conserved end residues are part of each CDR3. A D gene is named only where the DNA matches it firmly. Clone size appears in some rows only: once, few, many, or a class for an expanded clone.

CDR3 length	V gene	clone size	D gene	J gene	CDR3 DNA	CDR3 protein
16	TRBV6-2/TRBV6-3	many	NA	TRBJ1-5	TGTGCCAGCAGTTACGGGCTGCAGGGCCTCGGAAAGCCCCAGCATTTT	CASSYGLQGLGKPQHF
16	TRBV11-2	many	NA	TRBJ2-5	TGTGCCAGCAGCTTAGCTGGGGGCGGAGGGTCAGAGACCCAGTACTTC	CASSLAGGGGSETQYF
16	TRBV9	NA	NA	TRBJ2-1	TGTGCCAGCAGCGCGGAACCGGGACCGACTTACAATGAGCAGTTCTTC	CASSAEPGPTYNEQFF
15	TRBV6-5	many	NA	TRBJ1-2	TGTGCCAGCAGTTACTCGCGGGGCGATAACTATGGCTACACCTTC	CASSYSRGDNYGYTF
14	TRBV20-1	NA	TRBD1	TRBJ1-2	TGCAGTGCTTATGACAGGGAAAGGGGCTATGGCTACACCTTC	CSAYDRERGYGYTF
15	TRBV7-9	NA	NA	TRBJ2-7	TGTGCCAGCAGCCTTCAGCGTGGAGGAGGCTACGAGCAGTACTTC	CASSLQRGGGYEQYF
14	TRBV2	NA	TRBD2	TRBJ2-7	TGTGCCAGCAGTGCTCTAGCGGGAGCCTACGAGCAGTACTTC	CASSALAGAYEQYF
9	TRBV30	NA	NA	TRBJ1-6	TGTGCCTGCAATTCACCCCTCCACTTT	CACNSPLHF
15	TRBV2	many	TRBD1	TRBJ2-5	TGTGCCAGCAGTGAGACAGGGGGGGAGATAGAGACCCAGTACTTC	CASSETGGEIETQYF
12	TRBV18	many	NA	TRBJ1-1	TGTGCCAGCTCACCAGACCGCACTGAAGCTTTCTTT	CASSPDRTEAFF
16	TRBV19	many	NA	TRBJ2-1	TGTGCCAGTAGTATGAGGGGTTGGACGGGAGTGGATGAGCAGTTCTTC	CASSMRGWTGVDEQFF
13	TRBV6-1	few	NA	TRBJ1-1	TGTGCCAGCACCGGATGGAAGAACACTGAAGCTTTCTTT	CASTGWKNTEAFF
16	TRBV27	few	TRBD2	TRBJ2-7	TGTGCCAGCAGTTTATTAAGACTAGCGGGAGGCTACGAGCAGTACTTC	CASSLLRLAGGYEQYF
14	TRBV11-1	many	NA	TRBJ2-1	TGTGCCAGCAGCTCAGGACTACCCTACAATGAGCAGTTCTTC	CASSSGLPYNEQFF
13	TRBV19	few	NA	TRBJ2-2	TGTGCCAGTAAAAACAGCCTCACCGGGGAGCTGTTTTTT	CASKNSLTGELFF
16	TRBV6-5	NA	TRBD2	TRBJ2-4	TGTGCCAGCAGTTACGAGCGGGAGAGGGCCAAAAACATTCAGTACTTC	CASSYERERAKNIQYF
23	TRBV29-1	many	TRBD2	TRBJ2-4	TGCAGCGTTGATTTGGTCGGCACCCCCGGGACTAGCGGGAGGGCCGAAGCCAAAAACATTCAGTACTTC	CSVDLVGTPGTSGRAEAKNIQYF
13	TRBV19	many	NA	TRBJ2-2	TGTGCCAGTAGTATAGGGTTCACCGGGGAGCTGTTTTTT	CASSIGFTGELFF
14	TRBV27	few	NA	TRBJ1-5	TGTGCCAACAGTTTGTCGGAAAGCAATCAGCCCCAGCATTTT	CANSLSESNQPQHF
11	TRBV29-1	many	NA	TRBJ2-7	TGCGGGATAGCCGGAACATACGAGCAGTACTTC	CGIAGTYEQYF
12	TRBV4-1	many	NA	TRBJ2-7	TGCGCCAGCAGCCATGCAGGGAGGGAGCAGTACTTC	CASSHAGREQYF
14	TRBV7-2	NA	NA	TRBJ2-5	TGTGCCAGCAGCATCAGCGTGTACCAAGAGACCCAGTACTTC	CASSISVYQETQYF
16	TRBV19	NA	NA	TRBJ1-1	TGTGCCAGTAGTATAGACGTTAACAACGGGAACACTGAAGCTTTCTTT	CASSIDVNNGNTEAFF
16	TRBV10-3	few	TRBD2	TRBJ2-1	TGTGCCATCAGTGGCGGGGTAGCGGGAGAGGAAAATGAGCAGTTCTTC	CAISGGVAGEENEQFF
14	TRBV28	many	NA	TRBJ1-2	TGTGCCAGCAGTTTCGGCGCCAGGGGCTATGGCTACACCTTC	CASSFGARGYGYTF
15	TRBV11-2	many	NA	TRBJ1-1	TGTGCCAGCAGCTTAGACAGGGAACGGAGGCTTGAAGCTTTCTTT	CASSLDRERRLEAFF
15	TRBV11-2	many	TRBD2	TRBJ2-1	TGTGCCAGCACCCCACTAGCGGCTAAATTCAATGAGCAGTTCTTC	CASTPLAAKFNEQFF
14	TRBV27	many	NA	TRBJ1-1	TGTGCCACTCTACCCCAGGGTCGGTACACTGAAGCTTTCTTT	CATLPQGRYTEAFF
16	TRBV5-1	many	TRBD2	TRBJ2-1	TGCGCCAGCAGCCCCTGGACTAGCGGGAGAAACAATGAGCAGTTCTTC	CASSPWTSGRNNEQFF